This T cell receptor beta chain was identified during a study of cytomegalovirus exposure and HLA in healthy donors. V was trimmed by 0 bases and J by 7 bases, leaving 18 bases between them. The germline gives CDR1 MNHEY, CDR2 SVGAGI. The CDR3 spans 16 residues. Details on this clone: The antigen is not known.

60 Vbeta and 13 Jbeta primers were used in PCR. Assay used: immunoSEQ multiplex PCR; TCRdb lists only in-frame clones, some missing. The sample lists more than 85,000 clones, just under 70% occurring once. Study-wide points: TRBV6-2, TRBV6-3 and some other V segments were excluded as indistinguishable. The dataset shows that most TCR sequences were rare, while some public TCRs occurred in many donors. The authors later found HLA-associated TCR beta chains more clonally expanded than equally common others.

This clonotype originated in a woman aged 70 to 79 in good health and CMV-seropositive. The source material was PBMCs. The genes are TRBV6-5 and TRBJ1-2; D is uncertain. CDR3 DNA: TGTGCCAGCAGTTACTCGAGCCCTCGAAGTCGGGGTGGCTACACCTTC. It is translated as CASSYSSPRSRGGYTF.